This TCR beta chain is drawn from a study of T-cell reconstitution after alpha-beta-depleted transplantation in children. The CDR3 covers 17 residues. CDR1 and CDR2 from the germline V gene are MNHEY and SMNVEV (reference sequence). V was clipped by 0 bases and J by 5 bases; unmatched bases: 9. Preparation of the TCRbeta library used unique molecular identifiers. TCRdb re-analysed the PCR reads in MiXCR, keeping a single row per CDR3 protein. The repertoire holds 100,000 or so distinct CDR3 sequences, with approximately 6% as singletons. The V gene is TRBV27, the J gene TRBJ2-5; 10 nucleotides line up with TRBD2. This TCR was recovered from a female patient between 2 and 15 years old who had a stem cell transplant for Fanconi anemia, so the T cells may come from the graft donor. The sequencing here drew on PBMCs, mostly from graft donor cells, taken 60 days after TCRalphabeta/CD19-depleted stem cell transplant. The CDR3 spells CASSLSAPSGGPETQYF. The CDR3 DNA is TGTGCCAGCAGTTTATCTGCCCCTAGCGGGGGTCCGGAGACCCAGTACTTC.